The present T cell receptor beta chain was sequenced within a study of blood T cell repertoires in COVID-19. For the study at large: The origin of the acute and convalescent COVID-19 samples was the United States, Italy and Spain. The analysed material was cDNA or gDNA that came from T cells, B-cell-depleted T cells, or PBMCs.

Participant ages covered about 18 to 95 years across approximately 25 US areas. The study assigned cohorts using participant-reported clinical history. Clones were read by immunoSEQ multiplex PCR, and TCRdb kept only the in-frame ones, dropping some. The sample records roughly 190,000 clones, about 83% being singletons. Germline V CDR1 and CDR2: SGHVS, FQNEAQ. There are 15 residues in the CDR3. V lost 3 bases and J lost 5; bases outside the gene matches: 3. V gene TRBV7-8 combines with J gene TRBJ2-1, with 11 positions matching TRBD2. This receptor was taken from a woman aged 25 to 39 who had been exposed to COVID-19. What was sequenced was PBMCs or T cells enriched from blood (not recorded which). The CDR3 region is CASSFTSGGDNEQFF. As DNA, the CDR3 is TGTGCCAGCAGCTTCACTAGCGGGGGAGACAATGAGCAGTTCTTC. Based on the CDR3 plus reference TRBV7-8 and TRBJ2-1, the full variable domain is GAGVSQSPRYKVAKRGQDVALRCDPISGHVSLFWYQQALGQGPEFLTYFQNEAQLDKSGLPSDRFFAERPEGSVSTLKIQRTQQEDSAVYLCASSFTSGGDNEQFFGPGTRLTVL.